The 12 T cell receptor beta chains in this list originate from one sample, sequenced in a study of T cell responses to AZD1222 COVID-19 vaccine. Only in-frame clones appear in the TCRdb table, and some are missing; sequencing was by immunoSEQ multiplex PCR. The sample includes under 70,000 clones, approximately 88% of them seen just once. The input for sequencing was peripheral blood, taken on day 0 of AZD1222 vaccination. These receptor sequences come from an adult in good health.

The V and J genes are TRBV11-3 and TRBJ2-2, with D hard to call. The CDR3 is 18 residues long. Germline V gives CDR1 SGHNT, CDR2 YENEEA. V gave up 5 bases and J gave up 5 bases, with 24 bases separating them. For the CDR3, the DNA is TGTGCCAGCAGCCATCGGCAGGTCCTACTCCGAAGAACCGGGGAGCTGTTTTTT. As protein: CASSHRQVLLRRTGELFF.

The genes are TRBV7-2 and TRBJ2-7; 7 bases are shared with TRBD2. CDR1 is SGHTA and CDR2 is FQGNSA in the germline V gene. The CDR3 is made up of 15 amino acids. The ends lost 3 bases at V and 3 bases at J; junction bases unmatched: 8. This CDR3 reads CASSFGAGLDYEQYF. For the CDR3, the DNA is TGTGCCAGCAGCTTCGGAGCGGGATTGGACTACGAGCAGTACTTC.

V and J are TRBV5-4 and TRBJ1-2; 10 bases are a match to TRBD1. Trimming took 3 bases from V and 5 from J; bases not matched to a gene: 7. The CDR3 spans 15 residues. Looked up from germline, CDR1 is SGHNT and CDR2 is YYREEE (reference sequence). DNA for the CDR3: TGTGCCAGCAGCTCCCGGGACAGGGGAGGGTATGGCTACACCTTC. It encodes CASSSRDRGGYGYTF.

This clone appeared a single time. The chain couples TRBV2 to TRBJ1-1, with 7 bases identical to TRBD1. The junction had 15 bases not matched to a gene; V was cut back by 7 bases and J by 1 base. The CDR3 is 17 residues long. Germline V CDR1 and CDR2: SNHLY, FYNNEI. The DNA for the CDR3 is TGTGCCAGCACTGGAGCGGGACAGTGGGTCGGGAACACTGAAGCTTTCTTT. Its protein product is CASTGAGQWVGNTEAFF. The entire variable domain, with the rest obtained from reference TRBV2 and TRBJ1-1, is as follows: EPEVTQTPSHQVTQMGQEVILRCVPISNHLYFYWYRQILGQKVEFLVSFYNNEISEKSEIFDDQFSVERPDGSNFTLKIRSTKLEDSAMYFCASTGAGQWVGNTEAFFGQGTRLTVV.

A single count supports this clone. The junction departs from the called germline gene at one end, perhaps through a read error. The chain uses TRBV6-4 and TRBJ2-4; no firm D call. Germline values: CDR1 MRHNA, CDR2 SNTAGT. This CDR3 region has 9 residues. CDR3 bases: TGTGCCAGCAGTGACTCTTGGTCCTTC. Encoded protein: CASSDSWSF.

The V call is TRBV5-1, the J call TRBJ2-7; D unclear. The CDR3 runs 13 residues. Germline-derived CDR1 and CDR2 are SGHRS and YFSETQ. V was clipped by 0 bases and J by 5 bases, with 9 bases between them. CDR3 loop: CASSLGFQDEQYF. In DNA form, the CDR3 reads TGCGCCAGCAGCTTGGGATTTCAGGACGAGCAGTACTTC.

The chain carries TRBV7-8 and TRBJ1-5, with D possibly TRBD1 on 5 matching bases. The germline CDR1 and CDR2 sequences are SGHVS and FQNEAQ. V was cut by 1 base and J by 0 bases, with 13 bases left in between. This CDR3 is built from 17 residues. This CDR3 reads CASSLVGSGYSNQPQHF. The DNA of the CDR3 is TGTGCCAGCAGCTTAGTGGGTTCAGGGTATAGCAATCAGCCCCAGCATTTT.

The V call is TRBV7-9, the J call TRBJ1-2; 11 bases match TRBD1. The CDR3 length is 13 residues. V shed 6 bases and J 8 bases; nucleotides not matched to a gene: 5. In germline, CDR1 is SEHNR, CDR2 FQNEAQ (reference sequence). CDR3 DNA sequence: TGTGCCAGCAGACCCGGGACAGGGGGAGGCTACACCTTC. This codes for CASRPGTGGGYTF.

This chain connects TRBV25-1 to TRBJ1-1, with a weak D call TRBD1 (6 bases). Trimming left V 1 base short and J 3 bases short, with 9 bases between. Germline CDR1 is MGHDK and CDR2 is SYGVNS. The CDR3 totals 14 residues. For the CDR3, the DNA is TGTGCCAGCAGTGAATCGGACAGACACACTGAAGCTTTCTTT. This gives the protein CASSESDRHTEAFF.

The chain joins TRBV30 to TRBJ1-4; 7 nucleotides line up with TRBD1. This CDR3 has 15 residues. V lost 1 base and J lost 5; bases outside the gene matches: 7. CDR1 GTSNPN and CDR2 SVGIG come from the germline V gene (reference sequence). The CDR3 loop is CAWSEPGTVNEKLFF. CDR3 sequence (DNA): TGTGCCTGGAGTGAACCGGGGACAGTAAATGAAAAACTGTTTTTT.

The chain recombines TRBV6-5 with TRBJ2-3, with TRBD1 as a possible D gene (5 bases). CDR1 is MNHEY, CDR2 SVGAGI, per germline. Trimming shortened V by 2 bases and J by 3 bases, and 6 bases separated the two germline ends. The CDR3 consists of 13 residues. The CDR3 DNA reads TGTGCCAGCAGTTACGACAGAACAGATACGCAGTATTTT. Translated: CASSYDRTDTQYF.

The chain joins TRBV29-1 to TRBJ1-1; the D gene is possibly TRBD1 (6 bases). This CDR3 region has 12 residues. The V end lost 8 bases, the J end lost 1 base, and 11 bases lay between the germline ends. Germline CDR1 and CDR2: SQVTM and ANQGSEA. This CDR3 is CSCAQGNTEAFF. CDR3 sequence (DNA): TGCAGCTGCGCACAGGGGAACACTGAAGCTTTCTTT. Drawing the rest from reference TRBV29-1 and TRBJ1-1, the complete variable domain is SAVISQKPSRDICQRGTSLTIQCQVDSQVTMMFWYRQQPGQSLTLIATANQGSEATYESGFVIDKFPISRPNLTFSTLTVSNMSPEDSSIYLCSCAQGNTEAFFGQGTRLTVV.